The 31 T cell receptor beta chains in this list originate from one sample, sequenced in a study of cytomegalovirus exposure and HLA in healthy donors. Profiled with immunoSEQ multiplex PCR; TCRdb holds only in-frame clones, not every one. The data show roughly 64,000 clones, about 95% seen once. The sequenced material came from PBMCs. The source of these receptors is a woman between 18 and 29 years old in good health and CMV-seropositive.

The chain uses TRBV5-4 and TRBJ1-2, with a weak D call TRBD1 (6 bases). The CDR3 has 15 residues. Germline-derived CDR1 and CDR2 are SGHNT and YYREEE (reference sequence). Trimming cost V 4 bases and J 6 bases, with 19 bases left between them. The CDR3 spells CASSPFNRVSDGYTF. The CDR3 region has the DNA TGTGCCAGCAGCCCCTTCAACAGGGTATCCGATGGCTACACCTTC.

This rearrangement joins TRBV28 to TRBJ2-1, with D possibly matching TRBD2 (7 bases). Between the trimmed V and J ends, which lost 5 bases and 14 bases, there was a span of 25 bases. This CDR3 contains 15 residues. The V gene's germline CDR1 is MDHEN and CDR2 SYDVKM. CDR3 nucleotides: TGTGCCAGCAGTCTACGTTGGGGGGCGGGAGATCGGAAGTTCTTC. Translation gives CASSLRWGAGDRKFF.

The J gene is TRBJ2-3, the V gene TRBV29-1; 9 positions agree with TRBD2. This CDR3 is 16 amino acids long. The J segment lost 0 bases and the V segment lost 1 base, leaving 5 bases of the junction unmatched. Germline V gene data show CDR1 as SQVTM and CDR2 as ANQGSEA. The CDR3 DNA is TGCAGCGTTGAAGGCCACCTAGCGGGGAGCACAGATACGCAGTATTTT. It specifies CSVEGHLAGSTDTQYF.

This rearrangement joins TRBV6-5 to TRBJ1-2, with 8 nucleotides matching TRBD1. Germline CDR1 MNHEY, CDR2 SVGAGI. The CDR3 is made up of 15 amino acids. The V gene end was trimmed by 3 bases and the J gene end by 4 bases; junction bases not matched to a gene: 7. This chain's CDR3 is CASSYPGQGSYGYTF. In DNA form, the CDR3 reads TGTGCCAGCAGTTATCCCGGACAGGGCTCCTATGGCTACACCTTC.

The rearrangement uses TRBV9 and TRBJ2-1, with 13 bases aligning to TRBD2. Germline assignment: CDR1 SGDLS and CDR2 YYNGEE. The CDR3 covers 17 residues. V lost 2 bases and J lost 5; bases outside the gene matches: 7. The CDR3 loop reads CASSVGLAGEVDNEQFF. For the CDR3, the DNA is TGTGCCAGCAGCGTCGGACTAGCGGGGGAGGTTGACAATGAGCAGTTCTTC.

V is TRBV23-1 and J is TRBJ1-2; 7 nucleotides match TRBD1. TRBV23-1 is classed as an ORF, of uncertain function. The CDR3 spans 14 residues. V gave up 4 bases and J gave up 4 bases; unmatched junction bases: 6. DNA of the CDR3: TGCGCCAGCAGTCTCCCGACAGGGATCTATGGCTACACCTTC. This translates into CASSLPTGIYGYTF.

The rearrangement joins TRBV30 to TRBJ1-2; unclear D gene. V gave up 5 bases and J gave up 7 bases, with 17 bases separating them. The germline gives CDR1 GTSNPN, CDR2 SVGIG (reference sequence). The CDR3 sequence is 13 residues long. The CDR3 coding sequence is TGTGCCTGGGACGGGTTTTTAGAAGGTGGCTACACCTTC. This encodes CAWDGFLEGGYTF.

CDR3 nucleotide sequence: TGTGCCTGGAGCCGATTCCCGGGTTTAGGCATAGATGGCTACACCTTC. Protein: CAWSRFPGLGIDGYTF. The V and J genes are TRBV30 and TRBJ1-2; no firm D call. The CDR3 loop spans 16 amino acids. The germline V gene encodes CDR1 GTSNPN and CDR2 SVGIG (reference sequence). Trimming left V 3 bases short and J 6 bases short, with 23 bases between.

This chain uses TRBV9 with TRBJ2-1; D perhaps matches TRBD2 (6 bases). V was trimmed by 2 bases and J by 4 bases, leaving 13 bases between them. The CDR3 consists of 15 residues. Germline V gene sequence: CDR1 SGDLS, CDR2 YYNGEE. The CDR3 nucleotides read TGTGCCAGCAGCGTGTCGAGCGGGCCTTACAATGAGCAGTTCTTC. Translated, it gives CASSVSSGPYNEQFF. Full variable domain (remainder filled in from reference TRBV9 and TRBJ2-1): DSGVTQTPKHLITATGQRVTLRCSPRSGDLSVYWYQQSLDQGLQFLIQYYNGEERAKGNILERFSAQQFPDLHSELNLSSLELGDSALYFCASSVSSGPYNEQFFGPGTRLTVL.

The CDR3 reads CASSFGTGEADGYEQYF. As DNA, the CDR3 is TGTGCCAGCAGCTTCGGGACAGGGGAAGCGGACGGCTACGAGCAGTACTTC. The chain joins TRBV13 to TRBJ2-7, with TRBD1 matching 10 bases. V trimming: 3 bases; J trimming: 3 bases; junction bases outside the gene matches: 11. The germline V gene has CDR1 PRHDT and CDR2 FYEKMQ (reference sequence). The CDR3 sequence is 17 residues long.

This clone has just one count. Written as DNA, the CDR3 is TGTGCAAGTCGCTTATGTCTTAGTGGCGGGAGCTGGTACGAGCAGTACTTC. Its translation is CASRLCLSGGSWYEQYF. The rearrangement joins TRBV12-2 to TRBJ2-7; the listed D gene, TRBD2, was not tested against the DNA. TRBV12-2 is termed a pseudogene. This CDR3 spans 17 amino acids.

The chain links TRBV6-4 to TRBJ2-3; 8 bases match TRBD2. This CDR3 has 15 amino acids. The germline V gene encodes CDR1 MRHNA and CDR2 SNTAGT. V gave up 5 bases and J gave up 10 bases; unmatched junction bases: 14. The CDR3 coding sequence is TGTGCCAGCAGTCCTTATAGCGGGGCAGGAGGGGCGCAGTATTTT. This gives the protein CASSPYSGAGGAQYF.

V is TRBV9 and J is TRBJ1-1, with D uncertain. This CDR3 is built from 14 residues. The V gene's germline CDR1 is SGDLS and CDR2 YYNGEE. The V gene lost 0 bases and the J gene lost 7 bases, with 13 bases spanning the gap. The CDR3 loop reads CASSVGPAEIEAFF. In DNA, the CDR3 is TGTGCCAGCAGCGTAGGTCCCGCGGAGATTGAAGCTTTCTTT.

The V call is TRBV4-3, the J call TRBJ2-7; 9 bases match TRBD2. The J segment lost 2 bases and the V segment lost 0 bases, leaving 2 bases of the junction unmatched. The length of the CDR3 is 15 residues. Germline V gives CDR1 LGHNA, CDR2 YSLEER. The CDR3 spells CASSQELAGAYEQYF. The CDR3, as DNA: TGCGCCAGCAGCCAAGAGTTAGCGGGAGCCTACGAGCAGTACTTC.

A single count supports this clone. The chain uses TRBV6-5 and TRBJ2-7, with a weak D call TRBD2 (5 bases). The CDR3 sequence is 14 residues long. Germline CDR1 reads MNHEY; CDR2 reads SVGAGI. The V end was cut by 5 bases, the J end by 2 bases, with 13 bases between. The CDR3 DNA sequence: TGTGCCAGCAGTGCCCGGACTGTCCCCTACGAGCAGTACTTC. Residues: CASSARTVPYEQYF.

The J gene is TRBJ2-7, the V gene TRBV6-6; 8 bases line up with TRBD2. The length of the CDR3 is 12 residues. V lost 7 bases to trimming and J lost 5 bases; unmatched junction nucleotides: 4. Germline V gene lookup returns CDR1 MNHNY and CDR2 SVGAGI (reference sequence). The CDR3 region has the DNA TGTGCCAGCACCCGGGGGGGGGACGAGCAGTACTTC. Encoded protein: CASTRGGDEQYF.

The J gene is TRBJ2-1, the V gene TRBV19, with D possibly being TRBD2 (6 bases). The CDR3 covers 15 residues. The germline gives CDR1 LNHDA, CDR2 SQIVND (reference sequence). V lost 3 bases to trimming and J lost 3 bases, with 12 bases between them. The CDR3, as DNA: TGTGCCAGTAGTATCGGAGGGGACGGCTACAATGAGCAGTTCTTC. Translation: CASSIGGDGYNEQFF. Variable domain in full (rest from reference TRBV19 and TRBJ2-1): DGGITQSPKYLFRKEGQNVTLSCEQNLNHDAMYWYRQDPGQGLRLIYYSQIVNDFQKGDIAEGYSVSREKKESFPLTVTSAQKNPTAFYLCASSIGGDGYNEQFFGPGTRLTVL.

This chain uses TRBV7-9 with TRBJ2-3; 10 nucleotides align to TRBD2. This CDR3 has 16 residues. Trimming at V came to 8 bases and at J to 0 bases, leaving 8 bases not matched to a gene. Germline V gene data show CDR1 as SEHNR and CDR2 as FQNEAQ (reference sequence). The CDR3 DNA reads TGTGCCAGCGGCGGTCCTAGCGGGAGTAGCACAGATACGCAGTATTTT. Residues: CASGGPSGSSTDTQYF. Supplemented by reference TRBV7-9 and TRBJ2-3, the full variable domain reads DTGVSQNPRHKITKRGQNVTFRCDPISEHNRLYWYRQTLGQGPEFLTYFQNEAQLEKSRLLSDRFSAERPKGSFSTLEIQRTEQGDSAMYLCASGGPSGSSTDTQYFGPGTRLTVL.

The genes are TRBV5-1 and TRBJ2-1; no clear D gene. Germline V CDR1 and CDR2: SGHRS, YFSETQ. The CDR3 runs to 13 residues. V gave up 0 bases and J gave up 3 bases, with 4 bases separating them. CDR3 DNA: TGCGCCAGCAGCTTGGCCTTCTACAATGAGCAGTTCTTC. It specifies CASSLAFYNEQFF.

The V gene is TRBV6-5, the J gene TRBJ2-5; D possibly corresponds to TRBD2 (7 bases). Per germline, CDR1 MNHEY and CDR2 SVGAGI. The V end lost 6 bases, the J end lost 4 bases, and 18 bases lay between the germline ends. There are 15 residues in the CDR3. CDR3 bases: TGTGCCAGCAGGTCCGTGGGGGGGCTAGGAGAGACCCAGTACTTC. Translated, it gives CASRSVGGLGETQYF.

This sequence joins TRBV7-6 and TRBJ2-1, with a tentative D call TRBD2 (7 bases). CDR3 length: 15 residues. V lost 5 bases, J lost 8 bases, and 19 bases lay in between. Per germline, CDR1 SGHVS and CDR2 FNYEAQ. This CDR3 is CASSPSGGGFDEQFF. CDR3 nucleotides: TGTGCCAGCAGCCCCTCGGGGGGCGGCTTCGATGAGCAGTTCTTC.

On this clone itself: Other DNA sequences within the sample encode an identical CDR3. The V gene is TRBV9, the J gene TRBJ2-3, with 7 bases lining up with TRBD1. With 0 bases clipped from V and 0 bases from J, the junction kept 1 base outside the gene matches. CDR1 is SGDLS, CDR2 YYNGEE, per germline. This CDR3 has 15 amino acids. As DNA, the CDR3 is TGTGCCAGCAGCGTAGGGACAGGCAGCACAGATACGCAGTATTTT. Protein sequence: CASSVGTGSTDTQYF.

The rearrangement joins TRBV15 to TRBJ1-2; D remains unclear. The CDR3 extends over 16 amino acids. The V end lost 0 bases, the J end lost 8 bases, and 19 bases lay between the germline ends. Germline CDR1 and CDR2: LNHNV and YYDKDF (reference sequence). CDR3 nucleotide sequence: TGTGCCACCAGCAGAGACGAGGGAAAAGGTTATATGGGCTACACCTTC. Amino acid sequence: CATSRDEGKGYMGYTF.

This rearrangement joins TRBV18 to TRBJ2-1; 10 bases are shared with TRBD2. Trimming cost V 0 bases and J 7 bases; bases outside gene matches: 6. The V gene's germline CDR1 is KGHSH and CDR2 LQKENI. The CDR3 extends over 16 amino acids. CDR3 loop: CASSPPSGRPWNEQFF. CDR3 coding DNA: TGTGCCAGCTCACCACCTAGCGGGAGGCCGTGGAATGAGCAGTTCTTC.

The chain recombines TRBV11-2 with TRBJ1-5; 9 bases agree with TRBD1. With 5 bases clipped from V and 7 bases from J, the junction kept 9 bases outside the gene matches. From germline, CDR1 is SGHAT and CDR2 FQNNGV. The CDR3 contains 15 residues. CDR3 nucleotide sequence: TGTGCCAGCAGCCCGGACAGGGGCGGGCAACAGCCCCAGCATTTT. It specifies CASSPDRGGQQPQHF.

For the CDR3, the DNA is TGTGCCAGCAGCGTAGGTATTAGAGAATACGAGCAGTACTTC. Translating it yields CASSVGIREYEQYF. The chain joins TRBV9 to TRBJ2-7, with D unclear. The V gene's germline CDR1 is SGDLS and CDR2 YYNGEE. The V gene lost 0 bases and the J gene lost 4 bases, with 11 bases spanning the gap. The length of the CDR3 is 14 residues.

The chain employs TRBV9 and TRBJ2-1; TRBD1 is a possible D gene (6 bases). Trimming removed 3 bases from V and 0 bases from J, with 13 bases in between. The CDR3 extends over 16 amino acids. Germline CDR1 SGDLS, CDR2 YYNGEE. CDR3 sequence reads: CASSAGGESSYNEQFF. The CDR3 region has the DNA TGTGCCAGCAGCGCTGGGGGCGAGAGCTCCTACAATGAGCAGTTCTTC. The variable domain in full, completed from reference TRBV9 and TRBJ2-1, reads DSGVTQTPKHLITATGQRVTLRCSPRSGDLSVYWYQQSLDQGLQFLIQYYNGEERAKGNILERFSAQQFPDLHSELNLSSLELGDSALYFCASSAGGESSYNEQFFGPGTRLTVL.

This chain connects TRBV7-9 to TRBJ1-1; D call uncertain. The V gene lost 4 bases and the J gene lost 4 bases, with 10 bases spanning the gap. The CDR3 spans 13 residues. The germline V gene encodes CDR1 SEHNR and CDR2 FQNEAQ (reference sequence). The CDR3 bases are TGTGCCAGCAGCTCGGGTGGGAGCACTGAAGCTTTCTTT. The encoded protein is CASSSGGSTEAFF. The full variable domain, its missing parts supplied by reference TRBV7-9 and TRBJ1-1, is DTGVSQNPRHKITKRGQNVTFRCDPISEHNRLYWYRQTLGQGPEFLTYFQNEAQLEKSRLLSDRFSAERPKGSFSTLEIQRTEQGDSAMYLCASSSGGSTEAFFGQGTRLTVV.

This chain connects TRBV5-1 to TRBJ2-3, with TRBD2 matching 8 bases. Per germline, CDR1 SGHRS and CDR2 YFSETQ. Unmatched junction bases numbered 4, after V lost 4 bases and J lost 0 bases. CDR3 length equals 15 residues. CDR3 nucleotide sequence: TGCGCCAGCAGCCCGGAGCGGGGGAGCACAGATACGCAGTATTTT. This sequence encodes CASSPERGSTDTQYF.

This chain joins TRBV11-3 and TRBJ2-5, with 11 bases matching TRBD2. The junction had 6 bases not matched to a gene; V was cut back by 6 bases and J by 0 bases. This CDR3 is 16 amino acids long. CDR1 is SGHNT, CDR2 YENEEA, per germline. CDR3 sequence: CASRPRLAGNQETQYF. Written as DNA, the CDR3 is TGTGCCAGCAGACCTCGACTAGCGGGGAACCAAGAGACCCAGTACTTC.

The chain employs TRBV10-3 and TRBJ1-4, with a tentative D call TRBD1 (5 bases). Deletions cut 2 bases from V and 5 bases from J, with 15 bases between. In germline, CDR1 is ENHRY, CDR2 SYGVKD. This CDR3 region has 16 residues. The CDR3: CAISETGVGGNEKLFF. The CDR3 nucleotides are TGTGCCATCAGTGAGACCGGGGTCGGGGGAAATGAAAAACTGTTTTTT.